A single sample is the source of the 13 T cell receptor beta chains below, sequenced in a study of blood T cell repertoires in COVID-19 (dated by TCRdb to 2018 to 2020). Receptors were amplified or captured by the immunoSEQ multiplex PCR assay. Imported from immuneACCESS, the table was reduced by TCRdb to in-frame sequences with V and J called. These copies leave out some clones; in studies compared against another copy, an unresolved V gene accounts for under half, and the cause of the remainder is not known. This sample is represented by 48,000 or so clones; 86% of them were singletons. 2.6% of the sample belongs to the ten largest clones. Sequencing was performed on peripheral blood. The source is a woman of 80 years or more with COVID-19, enrolled during active disease.

The V and J genes are TRBV15 and TRBJ2-7, with 8 bases lining up with TRBD1. The germline V gene encodes CDR1 LNHNV and CDR2 YYDKDF (reference sequence). The CDR3 totals 14 residues. Trimming cost V 1 base and J 11 bases; bases outside gene matches: 10. This CDR3 reads CATSRVIMGQAKYF. The CDR3 coding sequence is TGTGCCACCAGCAGAGTAATTATGGGACAGGCTAAGTACTTC.

This chain joins TRBV6-4 and TRBJ2-1; the match to TRBD1 covers 7 bases. After removal of 4 bases from V and 13 bases from J, the junction contained 13 bases not matched to a gene. The CDR3 has 14 amino acids. Germline V gene sequence: CDR1 MRHNA, CDR2 SNTAGT. The CDR3 bases are TGTGCCAGCAGTGCACTTCCGGGGACAGCCCGACAGTTCTTC. This sequence encodes CASSALPGTARQFF.

This sequence joins TRBV11-1 and TRBJ2-5; 8 nucleotides agree with TRBD2. The germline V gene has CDR1 SGHAT and CDR2 FQDESV (reference sequence). Germline trimming cut 0 bases from V and 4 bases from J; bases unmatched to any gene: 7. This CDR3 comprises 16 residues. The CDR3 loop reads CASSLAVGGTRETQYF. The CDR3 coding sequence is TGTGCCAGCAGCTTAGCGGTCGGAGGGACTAGAGAGACCCAGTACTTC.

This clone was counted once. The gene calls are TRBV5-5 and TRBJ2-2; 9 nucleotides match TRBD1. CDR3 size: 16 residues. The ends lost 4 bases at V and 4 bases at J; junction bases unmatched: 8. Germline values: CDR1 SGHKS, CDR2 YYEKEE (reference sequence). Here the CDR3 reads CASSGQGRDVTGELFF. CDR3 DNA sequence: TGTGCCAGCAGCGGACAGGGGAGGGATGTCACCGGGGAGCTGTTTTTT.

The chain is built from TRBV5-1 and TRBJ2-7; 7 bases match TRBD2. From germline, CDR1 is SGHRS and CDR2 YFSETQ. The CDR3 is made up of 14 amino acids. V was clipped by 4 bases and J by 1 base; unmatched bases: 5. CDR3 region: CASSRGGESYEQYF. CDR3 bases: TGCGCCAGCAGCCGGGGAGGGGAGTCCTACGAGCAGTACTTC.

This clone showed up just once. This rearrangement joins TRBV7-9 to TRBJ2-7; TRBD2 might be the D (6 bases). The CDR3 runs 12 residues. The V end was cut by 5 bases, the J end by 4 bases, with 9 bases between. The germline CDR1 and CDR2 sequences are SEHNR and FQNEAQ (reference sequence). The CDR3: CASSPRGYEQYF. CDR3 nucleotide sequence: TGTGCCAGCAGCCCCCGGGGGTACGAGCAGTACTTC.

CDR3 amino acids: CASSHTTGQGVRVSGYTF. Written as DNA, the CDR3 is TGTGCCAGCAGCCATACGACAGGACAGGGGGTTAGGGTTTCAGGCTACACCTTC. The chain links TRBV4-2 to TRBJ1-2; 10 nucleotides align to TRBD1. The CDR3 is 18 residues long. Trimming cost V 3 bases and J 8 bases; bases outside gene matches: 18. Germline CDR1 and CDR2: LGHNA and YNFKEQ.

This rearrangement joins TRBV5-1 to TRBJ2-1, with TRBD2 identical over 7 bases. Unmatched junction bases numbered 9, after V lost 5 bases and J lost 7 bases. The CDR3 is 14 residues long. Germline V lookup: CDR1 SGHRS, CDR2 YFSETQ. The CDR3 sequence is CASRWGGAANEQFF. The CDR3 bases are TGCGCCAGCAGATGGGGGGGAGCCGCGAATGAGCAGTTCTTC.

The rearrangement uses TRBV2 and TRBJ2-7; unclear D gene. The V end lost 5 bases, the J end lost 2 bases, and 13 bases lay between the germline ends. The germline gives CDR1 SNHLY, CDR2 FYNNEI. The CDR3 has 14 amino acids. CDR3: CASSPSSLAYEQYF. The CDR3 nucleotides are TGTGCCAGCAGTCCCTCGTCCCTTGCCTACGAGCAGTACTTC.

The rearrangement joins TRBV7-9 to TRBJ1-4; 9 bases match TRBD1. CDR3 size: 15 residues. The V segment lost 5 bases and the J segment 8 bases; nucleotides outside the gene matches: 9. The germline V gene encodes CDR1 SEHNR and CDR2 FQNEAQ (reference sequence). The CDR3 is CASSDQQGAGEKLFF. The CDR3, as DNA: TGTGCCAGCAGCGATCAACAGGGGGCAGGGGAAAAACTGTTTTTT.

The chain is built from TRBV25-1 and TRBJ2-7; 9 nucleotides line up with TRBD1. J gave up 4 bases and V 5 bases, and 9 bases lay outside the gene matches. In germline, CDR1 is MGHDK, CDR2 SYGVNS. CDR3 size: 15 residues. Here the CDR3 reads CASSFSGTGQYEQYF. For the CDR3, the DNA is TGTGCCAGCAGTTTTTCCGGGACAGGGCAATACGAGCAGTACTTC.

This clone was counted once. This sequence joins TRBV7-9 and TRBJ2-1, with TRBD1 identical over 7 bases. The CDR3 sequence is 13 residues long. V lost 4 bases, J lost 9 bases, and 6 bases stayed unmatched. In germline, CDR1 is SEHNR, CDR2 FQNEAQ (reference sequence). CDR3 nucleotide sequence: TGTGCCAGCAGCTACGGCAGGGGGTTTGAGCAGTTCTTC. This sequence encodes CASSYGRGFEQFF.

The rearrangement joins TRBV2 to TRBJ1-4; D remains ambiguous. V lost 5 bases and J 5 bases, leaving 12 bases between the germline ends. This CDR3 has 14 amino acids. Germline V gene lookup returns CDR1 SNHLY and CDR2 FYNNEI. This chain's CDR3 is CASSPGFSNEKLFF. The DNA for the CDR3 is TGTGCCAGCAGTCCCGGGTTTTCAAATGAAAAACTGTTTTTT.